Below are 14 T cell receptor beta chains sequenced from a single sample in a study of control samples from healthy donors and cancer patients. Method: immunoSEQ multiplex PCR; TCRdb's copy keeps in-frame clones and lacks some. The sample yields 150,000 to 200,000 clones, 85% to 95% seen once. Sequencing used blood. Source of these receptors: a woman between 18 and 29 years old in good health.

A few counts support this clone. The chain combines TRBV5-1 with TRBJ2-5; no clear D gene. The ends were cut back, 1 base at V and 13 bases at J, with 20 bases in the middle. CDR1 is SGHRS and CDR2 is YFSETQ in the germline V gene. The CDR3 runs to 14 residues. The CDR3 DNA is TGCGCCAGCAGCTTGTCGTGGTCGTGGACCCCTCTGTACTTC. Its protein is CASSLSWSWTPLYF.

V is TRBV27 and J is TRBJ2-1, with D unclear. Trimming cost V 0 bases and J 0 bases, with 9 bases left between them. The CDR3 sequence is 16 residues long. Germline V gene sequence: CDR1 MNHEY, CDR2 SMNVEV (reference sequence). This CDR3 is CASSLSHSSSYNEQFF. CDR3 DNA: TGTGCCAGCAGTTTATCACACTCCAGCTCCTACAATGAGCAGTTCTTC.

In DNA form, the CDR3 reads TGTGCCAGCAGCTTAGCAGGAAATTTTATGGACACTGAAGCTTTCTTT. This encodes CASSLAGNFMDTEAFF. The rearrangement links TRBV11-3 to TRBJ1-1; no clear D. V dropped 1 base and J dropped 3 bases, with 15 bases sitting between them. Germline loops: CDR1 SGHNT, CDR2 YENEEA. The CDR3 has 16 amino acids.

The chain couples TRBV11-2 to TRBJ1-1; D remains ambiguous. Trimming shortened V by 5 bases and J by 0 bases, and 10 bases separated the two germline ends. Germline-derived CDR1 and CDR2 are SGHAT and FQNNGV. There are 14 residues in the CDR3. The CDR3 reads CASSPSHLNTEAFF. The CDR3 DNA is TGTGCCAGCAGCCCAAGTCATCTGAACACTGAAGCTTTCTTT. The whole variable domain, remainder taken from reference TRBV11-2 and TRBJ1-1, is EAGVAQSPRYKIIEKRQSVAFWCNPISGHATLYWYQQILGQGPKLLIQFQNNGVVDDSQLPKDRFSAERLKGVDSTLKIQPAKLEDSAVYLCASSPSHLNTEAFFGQGTRLTVV.

This rearrangement joins TRBV28 to TRBJ1-4, with D perhaps TRBD1 (5 bases). Germline lookup yields CDR1 MDHEN and CDR2 SYDVKM. The CDR3 has 15 residues. Trimming took off 7 bases at V and 7 bases at J, with 19 bases between the two ends. The CDR3 here is CASTYIRGGSEKLFF. DNA of the CDR3: TGTGCCAGCACCTATATTCGGGGGGGGAGTGAAAAACTGTTTTTT.

Of note for this clone: Sequence at one end of the junction differs from germline and may be a read error. V gene TRBV6-2 or TRBV6-3 combines with J gene TRBJ1-2, with TRBD1 identical over 8 bases. The CDR3 sequence is 14 residues long. Germline V gene data show CDR1 as MNHEY and CDR2 as SVGEGT. The CDR3 spells CASSHSDRANGYTF. The DNA of the CDR3 is TGTGCCAGCAGTCACTCGGACAGGGCCAATGGCTACACCTTC.

The chain is built from TRBV27 and TRBJ2-7; no clear D. Germline CDR1 reads MNHEY; CDR2 reads SMNVEV (reference sequence). Trimming took off 6 bases at V and 6 bases at J, with 12 bases between the two ends. This CDR3 region has 12 residues. As DNA, the CDR3 is TGTGCCAGCAGCCCCTTTTCCGGCGAGCAGTACTTC. Encoded protein: CASSPFSGEQYF.

In the case of this clone: One junction end disagrees with the germline gene, perhaps due to a read error. The chain is built from TRBV11-2 and TRBJ1-1; D remains unclear. From germline, CDR1 is SGHAT and CDR2 FQNNGV. CDR3 length: 11 residues. CDR3 nucleotide sequence: TGTGCCAGCAGTTTAGACACTGAAGCTTTCTTT. Encoded protein: CASSLDTEAFF.

The genes are TRBV6-5 and TRBJ1-2; D is undetermined. The CDR3 covers 13 residues. Germline lookup yields CDR1 MNHEY and CDR2 SVGAGI. V shed 7 bases and J shed 6 bases, with 15 bases lying between them. The CDR3, as DNA: TGTGCCAGCACCCCTAGCCGAGGGAATGGCTACACCTTC. Translated, it gives CASTPSRGNGYTF.

The rearrangement uses TRBV6-5 and TRBJ1-3; no reliable D call. The length of the CDR3 is 15 residues. CDR1 MNHEY and CDR2 SVGAGI come from the germline V gene. The V end lost 6 bases, the J end lost 2 bases, and 14 bases lay between the germline ends. The CDR3 sequence: CASSRLREAGNTIYF. The DNA of the CDR3 is TGTGCCAGCAGCCGACTGAGGGAGGCTGGAAACACCATATATTTT.

CDR3 DNA: TGTGCCAGCAGTTCGGATCCAACTAATGAAAAACTGTTTTTT. Translated: CASSSDPTNEKLFF. This chain joins TRBV28 and TRBJ1-4; no reliable D call. Per the germline V gene, CDR1 is MDHEN and CDR2 is SYDVKM. V was cut by 4 bases and J by 0 bases, with 6 bases left in between. There are 14 residues in the CDR3.

The V and J genes are TRBV28 and TRBJ2-3; TRBD1 or TRBD2 may be the D gene (5 bases each). Germline lookup yields CDR1 MDHEN and CDR2 SYDVKM. The germline V and J ends were trimmed by 3 bases and 5 bases, with 21 bases remaining between them. This CDR3 spans 17 amino acids. This CDR3 is CASSLGWGTERGDTQYF. CDR3 in DNA: TGTGCCAGCAGTTTGGGATGGGGGACGGAACGGGGAGATACGCAGTATTTT.

The V and J genes are TRBV28 and TRBJ2-3; 9 bases match TRBD2. V lost 10 bases and J lost 4; bases outside the gene matches: 9. Looked up from germline, CDR1 is MDHEN and CDR2 is SYDVKM. This CDR3 contains 14 residues. In nucleotides, the CDR3 is TGTGCCACCTCTGAAGGCGGGAGGGCAGATACGCAGTATTTT. Its protein is CATSEGGRADTQYF. Drawing the rest from reference TRBV28 and TRBJ2-3, the complete variable domain is DVKVTQSSRYLVKRTGEKVFLECVQDMDHENMFWYRQDPGLGLRLIYFSYDVKMKEKGDIPEGYSVSREKKERFSLILESASTNQTSMYLCATSEGGRADTQYFGPGTRLTVL.

V and J are TRBV7-2 and TRBJ2-1; unclear D gene. The V end was cut by 3 bases, the J end by 12 bases, with 12 bases between. CDR3 length: 12 amino acids. In germline, CDR1 is SGHTA, CDR2 FQGNSA. DNA for the CDR3: TGTGCCAGCAGCTTTTTAGATACCCCGCAGTTCTTC. Translated: CASSFLDTPQFF.